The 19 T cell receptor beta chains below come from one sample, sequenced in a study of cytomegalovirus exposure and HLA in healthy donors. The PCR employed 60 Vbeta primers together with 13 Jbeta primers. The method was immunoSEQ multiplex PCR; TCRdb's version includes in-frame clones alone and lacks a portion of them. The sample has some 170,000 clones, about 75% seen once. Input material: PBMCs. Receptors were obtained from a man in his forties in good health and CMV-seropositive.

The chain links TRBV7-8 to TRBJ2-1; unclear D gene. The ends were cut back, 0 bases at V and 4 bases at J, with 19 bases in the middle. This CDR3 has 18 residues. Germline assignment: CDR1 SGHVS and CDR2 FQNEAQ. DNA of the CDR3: TGTGCCAGCAGCTTAGCTCTCGAAAGAAGGCACAGATACAATGAGCAGTTCTTC. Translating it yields CASSLALERRHRYNEQFF.

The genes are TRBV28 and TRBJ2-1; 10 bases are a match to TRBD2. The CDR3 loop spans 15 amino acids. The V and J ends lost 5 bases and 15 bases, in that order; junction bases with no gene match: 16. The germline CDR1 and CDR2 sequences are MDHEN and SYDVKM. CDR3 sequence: CASSTPGPAGGNPFF. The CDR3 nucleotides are TGTGCCAGCAGTACTCCGGGACCAGCGGGAGGGAATCCGTTCTTC.

The CDR3 sequence: CASSLSGTGVRQYF. The DNA of the CDR3 is TGCGCCAGCAGCTTGTCCGGGACAGGGGTCCGGCAGTACTTC. V usage is TRBV5-1 and J usage is TRBJ2-7, with TRBD1 matching over 10 bases. Looked up from germline, CDR1 is SGHRS and CDR2 is YFSETQ. The ends lost 1 base at V and 9 bases at J; junction bases unmatched: 7. This CDR3 is built from 14 residues.

This CDR3 is CASSRGLESSYEQYF. Here the CDR3 DNA reads TGCGCCAGCAGCAGGGGACTAGAGAGCTCCTACGAGCAGTACTTC. The chain employs TRBV4-1 and TRBJ2-7, with TRBD2 matching 8 bases. The CDR3 covers 15 residues. Trimming removed 5 bases from V and 0 bases from J; junction bases left unmatched: 6. In germline, CDR1 is MGHRA, CDR2 YSYEKL.

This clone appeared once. The CDR3 loop is CASSHGQKNTEAFF. CDR3 nucleotide sequence: TGTGCCAGCAGCCACGGACAGAAGAACACTGAAGCTTTCTTT. The chain joins TRBV5-6 to TRBJ1-1; D perhaps matches TRBD1 (6 bases). The V gene's germline CDR1 is SGHDT and CDR2 YYEEEE. CDR3 length: 14 residues. With 4 bases removed from V and 1 base from J, the gap between germline ends came to 11 bases. Based on the CDR3 plus reference TRBV5-6 and TRBJ1-1, the full variable domain is DAGVTQSPTHLIKTRGQQVTLRCSPKSGHDTVSWYQQALGQGPQFIFQYYEEEERQRGNFPDRFSGHQFPNYSSELNVNALLLGDSALYLCASSHGQKNTEAFFGQGTRLTVV.

Here the CDR3 reads CASSGGTSGTGEQFF. CDR3 DNA: TGCGCCAGCAGTGGGGGGACTAGCGGGACGGGTGAGCAGTTCTTC. The chain links TRBV10-1 to TRBJ2-1; TRBD2 matches 13 bases. The junction had 6 bases not matched to a gene; V was cut back by 4 bases and J by 9 bases. Germline CDR1 and CDR2: WNHNN and SYGVQD (reference sequence). CDR3 size: 15 residues.

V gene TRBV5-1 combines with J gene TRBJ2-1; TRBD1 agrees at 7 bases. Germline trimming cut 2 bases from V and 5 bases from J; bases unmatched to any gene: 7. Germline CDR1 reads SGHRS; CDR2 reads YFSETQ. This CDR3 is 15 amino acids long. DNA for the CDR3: TGCGCCAGCAGCTTCGGACAGGTACGGGACAATGAGCAGTTCTTC. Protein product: CASSFGQVRDNEQFF.

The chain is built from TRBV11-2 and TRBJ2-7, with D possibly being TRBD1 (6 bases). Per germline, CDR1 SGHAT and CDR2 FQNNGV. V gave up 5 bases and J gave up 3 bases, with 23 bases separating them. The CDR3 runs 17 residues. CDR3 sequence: CASSPDRLTVANYEQYF. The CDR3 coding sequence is TGTGCCAGCAGCCCCGACAGGTTAACTGTAGCGAACTACGAGCAGTACTTC.

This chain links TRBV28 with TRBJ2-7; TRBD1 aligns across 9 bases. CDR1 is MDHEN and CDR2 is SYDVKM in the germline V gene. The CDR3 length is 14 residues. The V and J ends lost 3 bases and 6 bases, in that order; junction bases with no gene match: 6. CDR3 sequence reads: CASSLIDRGFEQYF. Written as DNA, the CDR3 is TGTGCCAGCAGTTTGATTGACAGGGGGTTCGAGCAGTACTTC.

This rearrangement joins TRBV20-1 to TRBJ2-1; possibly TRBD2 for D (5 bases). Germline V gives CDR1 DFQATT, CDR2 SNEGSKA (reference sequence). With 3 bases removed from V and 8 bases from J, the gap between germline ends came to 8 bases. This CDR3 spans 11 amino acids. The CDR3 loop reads CSARGAHEQFF. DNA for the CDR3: TGCAGTGCTAGGGGAGCCCATGAGCAGTTCTTC.

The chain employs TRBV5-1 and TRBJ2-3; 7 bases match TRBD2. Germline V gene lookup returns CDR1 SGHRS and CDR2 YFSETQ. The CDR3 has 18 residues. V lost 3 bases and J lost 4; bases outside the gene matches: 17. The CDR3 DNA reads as TGCGCCAGCAGCTCCCCTCTAGCTAGGGCGGGAGAGGCAGATACGCAGTATTTT. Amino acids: CASSSPLARAGEADTQYF.

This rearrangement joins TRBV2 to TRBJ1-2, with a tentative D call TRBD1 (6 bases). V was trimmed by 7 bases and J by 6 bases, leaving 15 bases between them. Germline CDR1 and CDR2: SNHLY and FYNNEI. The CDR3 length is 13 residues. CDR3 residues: CASNVGTWDGYTF. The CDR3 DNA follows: TGTGCCAGCAACGTCGGGACATGGGATGGCTACACCTTC. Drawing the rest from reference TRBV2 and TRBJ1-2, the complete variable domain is EPEVTQTPSHQVTQMGQEVILRCVPISNHLYFYWYRQILGQKVEFLVSFYNNEISEKSEIFDDQFSVERPDGSNFTLKIRSTKLEDSAMYFCASNVGTWDGYTFGSGTRLTVV.

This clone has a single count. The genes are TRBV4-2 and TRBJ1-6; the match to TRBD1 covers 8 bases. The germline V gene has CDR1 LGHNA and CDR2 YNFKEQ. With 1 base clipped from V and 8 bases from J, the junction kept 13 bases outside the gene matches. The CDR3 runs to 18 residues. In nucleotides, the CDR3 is TGTGCCAGCAGCCAAGGCGGGCAGGGGGCAGATGCGGATTCACCCCTCCACTTT. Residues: CASSQGGQGADADSPLHF.

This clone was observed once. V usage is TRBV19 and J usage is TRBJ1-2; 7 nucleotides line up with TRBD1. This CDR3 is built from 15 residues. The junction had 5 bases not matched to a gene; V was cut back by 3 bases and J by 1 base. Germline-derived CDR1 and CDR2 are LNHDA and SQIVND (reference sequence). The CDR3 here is CASSIGGQHNYGYTF. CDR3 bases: TGTGCCAGTAGTATCGGGGGACAGCATAACTATGGCTACACCTTC.

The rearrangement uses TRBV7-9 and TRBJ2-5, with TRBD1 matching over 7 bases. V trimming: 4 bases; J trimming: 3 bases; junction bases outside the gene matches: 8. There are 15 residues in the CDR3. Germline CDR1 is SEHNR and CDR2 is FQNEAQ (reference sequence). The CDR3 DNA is TGTGCCAGCAGCTCCCGACAGGGCGGCGAAGAGACCCAGTACTTC. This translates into CASSSRQGGEETQYF.

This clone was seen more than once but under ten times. This CDR3 reads CASSYGGNTEAFF. The CDR3, as DNA: TGTGCCAGCAGTTACGGAGGGAACACTGAAGCTTTCTTT. This chain uses TRBV6-5 with TRBJ1-1; D is undetermined. The V gene lost 2 bases and the J gene lost 1 base, with 5 bases spanning the gap. Looked up from germline, CDR1 is MNHEY and CDR2 is SVGAGI. The CDR3 consists of 13 residues.

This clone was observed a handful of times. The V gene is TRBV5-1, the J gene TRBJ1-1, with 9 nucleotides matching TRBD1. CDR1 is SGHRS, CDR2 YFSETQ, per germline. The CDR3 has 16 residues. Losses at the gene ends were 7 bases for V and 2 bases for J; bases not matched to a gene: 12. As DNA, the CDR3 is TGCGCCAGCGCTCTAGACGGACAGGGGATTAACACTGAAGCTTTCTTT. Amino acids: CASALDGQGINTEAFF. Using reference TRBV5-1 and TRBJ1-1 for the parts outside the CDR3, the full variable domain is KAGVTQTPRYLIKTRGQQVTLSCSPISGHRSVSWYQQTPGQGLQFLFEYFSETQRNKGNFPGRFSGRQFSNSRSEMNVSTLELGDSALYLCASALDGQGINTEAFFGQGTRLTVV.

CDR3 nucleotide sequence: TGTGCCAGCAGCTTAGCTCTGGACAGGGGAGAGGGCGGGGAGCTGTTTTTT. The encoded protein is CASSLALDRGEGGELFF. The J gene is TRBJ2-2, the V gene TRBV7-8, with 9 bases lining up with TRBD1. Germline values: CDR1 SGHVS, CDR2 FQNEAQ. This CDR3 has 17 amino acids. V was clipped by 0 bases and J by 7 bases; unmatched bases: 9.

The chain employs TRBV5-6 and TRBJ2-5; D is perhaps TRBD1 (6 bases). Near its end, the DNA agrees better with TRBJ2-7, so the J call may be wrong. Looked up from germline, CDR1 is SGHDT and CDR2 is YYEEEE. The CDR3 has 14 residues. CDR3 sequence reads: CASSPEGVGGEQYF. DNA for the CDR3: TGTGCCAGCAGCCCAGAGGGGGTTGGGGGCGAGCAGTACTTC.